This T cell receptor (beta chain) was sequenced for a study of beta chain features in type 1 diabetes. Sorted populations all exceeded 98% purity. Germline V gene sequence: CDR1 GTSNPN, CDR2 SVGIG (reference sequence). This CDR3 region has 14 residues. V trimming: 7 bases; J trimming: 7 bases; junction bases outside the gene matches: 8. Reverse transcribing all isolated RNA meant expressed TCRB transcripts were sequenced. Sequenced by immunoSEQ multiplex PCR; TCRdb stores in-frame clones only, minus some. This table has 500,000 to 700,000 clones, around 15% appearing once. Study-wide points: Patients with type 1 diabetes showed fewer VDJ junction insertions and more deletions. Healthy donors had naive, central memory and Treg TCRB repertoires that appeared less similar than those seen among patients. For Type 1 diabetes patients, all four CD4+ subsets carried TCRB CDR3s that were moderately but significantly shorter.

In regard to this clone: Antigen specificity is unknown.

This TCR derives from a man younger than 35 in good health. The source material was naive CD4+ T cells from blood. This chain links TRBV30 with TRBJ1-4; 11 positions agree with TRBD1. DNA of the CDR3: TGTGCCTCCGGGACAGGGGGAATGGGTGAAAAACTGTTTTTT. Its protein is CASGTGGMGEKLFF.